This TCR beta chain comes out of a study of T cells after yellow fever vaccination. Worth noting for this clonotype: Germline and junction disagree at one end, which may indicate a read error.

Conversion of TCR transcripts into cDNA relied on 5'RACE template switching, which added a universal primer site and UMIs. In TCRdb, the 5' RACE reads were re-called with MiXCR into one record per CDR3 protein. The table shows fewer than 100,000 distinct CDR3 sequences, with about 8.4% occurring only once. This CDR3 comprises 15 residues. Germline CDR1 reads MGHRA; CDR2 reads YSYEKL. General observations from the study: Clonotype sharing between CD4 and CD8 compartments was small. Compared with primary, the secondary response was weaker and peaked at day 5, not 15.

This receptor was identified in a man in his late teens or twenties who received the YFV17D yellow fever vaccine. The sample in question was CD8+ T cells not binding an NS4B(214-222) dextramer, sorted from PBMCs, obtained less than 18 days after the first yellow fever vaccination. The chain is built from TRBV4-1 and TRBJ2-1; TRBD2 matches 9 bases. The CDR3 loop is CSSSRIAGAGNEQFF. CDR3 nucleotides: TGCTCCAGCAGCCGGATAGCGGGGGCGGGGAATGAGCAGTTCTTC.